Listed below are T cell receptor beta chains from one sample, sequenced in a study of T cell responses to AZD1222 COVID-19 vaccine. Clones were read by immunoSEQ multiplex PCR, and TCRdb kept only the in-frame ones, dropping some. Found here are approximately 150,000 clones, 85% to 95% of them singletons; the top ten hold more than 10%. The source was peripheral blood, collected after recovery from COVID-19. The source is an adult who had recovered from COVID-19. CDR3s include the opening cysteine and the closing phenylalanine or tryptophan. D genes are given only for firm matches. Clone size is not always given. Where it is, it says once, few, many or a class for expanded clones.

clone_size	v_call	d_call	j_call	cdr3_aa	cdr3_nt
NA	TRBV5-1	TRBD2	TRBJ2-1	CASSLGLAGGDNEQFF	TGCGCCAGCAGCTTGGGACTAGCGGGAGGTGACAATGAGCAGTTCTTC
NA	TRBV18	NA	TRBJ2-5	CASSPRDPLGETQYF	TGTGCCAGCTCACCACGGGACCCCTTAGGGGAGACCCAGTACTTC
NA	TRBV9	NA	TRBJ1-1	CASSVAQTTEAFF	TGTGCCAGCAGCGTAGCTCAAACTACTGAAGCTTTCTTT
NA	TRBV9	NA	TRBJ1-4	CASSLGTATNEKLFF	TGTGCCAGCAGTTTAGGGACCGCAACTAATGAAAAACTGTTTTTT
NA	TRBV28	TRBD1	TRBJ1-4	CASSPPGQASEKLFF	TGTGCCAGCAGTCCACCGGGACAGGCTAGCGAAAAACTGTTTTTT
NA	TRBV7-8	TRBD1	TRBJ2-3	CATSSQGAADTQYF	TGTGCCACTAGTAGTCAGGGGGCGGCAGATACGCAGTATTTT
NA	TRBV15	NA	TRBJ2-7	CATSRGLPPSYEQYF	TGTGCCACCAGCAGGGGCCTCCCACCCTCCTACGAGCAGTACTTC
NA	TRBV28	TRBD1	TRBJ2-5	CASSETGGPETQYF	TGTGCCAGCAGTGAGACAGGGGGACCAGAGACCCAGTACTTC
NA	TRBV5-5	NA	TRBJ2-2	CASSLGGTGELFF	TGTGCCAGCAGCTTGGGTGGCACCGGGGAGCTGTTTTTT
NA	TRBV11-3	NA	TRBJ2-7	CASSLDGGAGHEQYF	TGTGCCAGCAGCTTAGATGGCGGGGCAGGCCACGAGCAGTACTTC
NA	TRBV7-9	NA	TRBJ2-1	CASSWGRGEQFF	TGTGCCAGCAGCTGGGGTAGGGGTGAGCAGTTCTTC
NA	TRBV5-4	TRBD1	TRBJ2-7	CASSFFQGVSYEQYF	TGTGCCAGCAGCTTCTTTCAGGGGGTGTCCTACGAGCAGTACTTC
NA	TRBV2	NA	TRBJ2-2	CASSYGLEHHTGELFF	TGTGCCAGCAGTTATGGGTTAGAGCACCACACCGGGGAGCTGTTTTTT
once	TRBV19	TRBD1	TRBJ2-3	CASSPWTGIDTDTQYF	TGTGCCAGTAGTCCCTGGACAGGGATCGACACAGATACGCAGTATTTT
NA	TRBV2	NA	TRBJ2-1	CASSEQGQFSYNEQFF	TGTGCCAGCAGTGAACAGGGGCAATTCTCCTACAATGAGCAGTTCTTC
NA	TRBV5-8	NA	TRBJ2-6	CASSPSRRMGSGANVLTF	TGTGCCAGCAGCCCTAGCAGGAGAATGGGCTCTGGGGCCAACGTCCTGACTTTC
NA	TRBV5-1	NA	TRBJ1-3	CASSLERQVAGNTIYF	TGCGCCAGCAGCTTGGAACGACAGGTCGCTGGAAACACCATATATTTT
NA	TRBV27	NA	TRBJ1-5	CASRERGSNQPQHF	TGTGCCAGCAGGGAGAGAGGGAGCAATCAGCCCCAGCATTTT
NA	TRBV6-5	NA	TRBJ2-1	CASRTSRPDNEQFF	TGTGCCAGCAGAACTAGCAGGCCAGACAATGAGCAGTTCTTC
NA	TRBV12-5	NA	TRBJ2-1	CASGQGNEQFF	TGTGCTAGTGGACAGGGAAATGAGCAGTTCTTC
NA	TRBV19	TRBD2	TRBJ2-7	CASSPLAGETYEQYF	TGTGCCAGTAGTCCACTAGCGGGAGAGACCTACGAGCAGTACTTC
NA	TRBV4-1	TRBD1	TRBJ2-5	CASSHNAGGASETQYF	TGCGCCAGCAGCCACAACGCAGGGGGCGCATCAGAGACCCAGTACTTC
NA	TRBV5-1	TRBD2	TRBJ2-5	CASSLGGLAGVWETQYF	TGCGCCAGCAGCTTGGGAGGACTAGCGGGAGTTTGGGAGACCCAGTACTTC
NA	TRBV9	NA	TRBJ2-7	CASSVEGWGEQYF	TGTGCCAGCAGCGTAGAGGGATGGGGCGAGCAGTACTTC
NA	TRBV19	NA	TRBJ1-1	CASSKAGAAGNTEAFF	TGTGCCAGTAGTAAGGCAGGGGCCGCGGGGAACACTGAAGCTTTCTTT
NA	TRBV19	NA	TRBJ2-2	CASSIESGAAGELFF	TGTGCCAGTAGTATAGAATCCGGGGCGGCCGGGGAGCTGTTTTTT
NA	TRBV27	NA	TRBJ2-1	CASPLRRGTNEYNEQFF	TGTGCCAGCCCTCTTCGGAGGGGGACCAACGAATACAATGAGCAGTTCTTC
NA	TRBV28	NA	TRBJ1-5	CASSPGLLRNQPQHF	TGTGCCAGCAGCCCCGGGCTGTTAAGGAATCAGCCCCAGCATTTT
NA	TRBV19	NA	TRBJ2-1	CASSRVAYNEQFF	TGTGCCAGTAGCAGGGTTGCCTACAATGAGCAGTTCTTC
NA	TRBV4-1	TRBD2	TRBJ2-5	CASSVARGLAGVMETQYF	TGCGCCAGCAGCGTCGCCAGGGGGTTAGCGGGAGTCATGGAGACCCAGTACTTC
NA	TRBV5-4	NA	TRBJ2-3	CASSQASDTQYF	TGTGCCAGCAGCCAGGCTTCGGATACGCAGTATTTT
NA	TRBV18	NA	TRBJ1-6	CASSLERTDDSPLHF	TGTGCCAGCTCACTGGAAAGGACAGATGATTCACCCCTCCACTTT
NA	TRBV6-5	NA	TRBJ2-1	CASSPTGYNEQFF	TGTGCCAGCAGTCCGACTGGATACAATGAGCAGTTCTTC
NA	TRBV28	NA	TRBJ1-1	CASSPRQIVSVAEAFF	TGTGCCAGCAGTCCCCGGCAGATTGTTTCCGTCGCTGAAGCTTTCTTT
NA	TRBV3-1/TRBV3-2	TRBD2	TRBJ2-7	CASSQGVAGNYAAEQYF	TGTGCCAGCAGCCAAGGGGTAGCGGGAAACTACGCAGCCGAGCAGTACTTC
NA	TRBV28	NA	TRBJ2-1	CASSSTPQPEQFF	TGTGCCAGCAGCTCGACCCCCCAGCCAGAGCAGTTCTTC
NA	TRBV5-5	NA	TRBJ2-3	CASSGGTEGTDTQYF	TGTGCCAGCAGCGGGGGGACCGAGGGCACAGATACGCAGTATTTT
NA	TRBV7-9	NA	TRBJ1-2	CASSMRVANYGYTF	TGTGCCAGCAGCATGAGAGTAGCTAACTATGGCTACACCTTC
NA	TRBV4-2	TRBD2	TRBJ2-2	CASSQIAGLDTGELFF	TGTGCCAGCAGCCAAATAGCGGGATTGGACACCGGGGAGCTGTTTTTT
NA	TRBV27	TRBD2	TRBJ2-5	CASSPRLAGGWGETQYF	TGTGCCAGCAGTCCGAGACTAGCGGGAGGTTGGGGGGAGACCCAGTACTTC
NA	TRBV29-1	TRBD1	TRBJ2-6	CSVTTGDQFSGANVLTF	TGCAGCGTTACAACAGGGGACCAGTTCTCTGGGGCCAACGTCCTGACTTTC
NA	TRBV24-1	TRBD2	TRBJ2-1	CATSDLWTSGRVGEQFF	TGTGCCACCAGTGATTTGTGGACTAGCGGGAGGGTAGGTGAGCAGTTCTTC
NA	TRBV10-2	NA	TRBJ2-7	CASTNTRVGEQYF	TGCGCCAGCACCAACACCAGGGTCGGGGAGCAGTACTTC
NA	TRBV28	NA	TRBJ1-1	CASDARPNTEAFF	TGTGCCAGCGACGCGAGGCCGAACACTGAAGCTTTCTTT
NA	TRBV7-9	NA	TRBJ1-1	CASSRGGAKTEAFF	TGTGCCAGCAGCCGAGGGGGGGCCAAGACTGAAGCTTTCTTT
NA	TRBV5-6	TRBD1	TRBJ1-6	CASTLGTGVNSPLHF	TGTGCCAGCACCCTCGGGACAGGGGTGAATTCACCCCTCCACTTT